This T cell receptor (beta chain) appears in the sequencing data of a study of memory CD4+ T cells and cytomegalovirus serostatus. Across the study: Donors were healthy Belgian adults, several CMV seropositive and 24 seronegative.

Single viable CD3+CD4+CD8-CD45RO+ cells were sorted as the memory CD4+ T cells. CMV serostatus came from serum IgG against pp150, pp28, p38, p52. Total CD4+ T cells were enriched by CD4 positive selection. V was clipped by 8 bases and J by 0 bases, with 8 bases between them. From germline, CDR1 is SEHNR and CDR2 FQNEAQ (reference sequence). This CDR3 is 13 amino acids long. The sample holds one count of this clone. Assay: immunoSEQ multiplex PCR; the TCRdb copy retains only in-frame clones and omits some. Here the sample spans roughly 40,000 clones, roughly 78% being singletons. The receptor's source is an adult in good health and CMV-seronegative. This chain uses TRBV7-9 with TRBJ1-3; possible D gene TRBD1, 6 bases. The sequencing input was memory CD4+ T cells from blood. CDR3 residues: CASRQDSGNTIYF. As DNA, the CDR3 is TGTGCCAGCCGACAGGACTCTGGAAACACCATATATTTT. The variable domain in full, with the rest retrieved from reference TRBV7-9 and TRBJ1-3, is DTGVSQNPRHKITKRGQNVTFRCDPISEHNRLYWYRQTLGQGPEFLTYFQNEAQLEKSRLLSDRFSAERPKGSFSTLEIQRTEQGDSAMYLCASRQDSGNTIYFGEGSWLTVV.